This T cell receptor (beta chain) derives from a study of metastatic and nonmetastatic thyroid tumors. Ahead of thyroid surgery, no patient had received treatment of any kind. In the authors' workflow: CDR3 differences across clinicopathological groups were used to build a distant-metastasis classifier for papillary thyroid cancer. TCRdb re-clonotyped the PCR reads via MiXCR. The V and J calls come from TCRdb's annotation, not from the publication. The sample records approximately 20,000 clones, more than 35% being singletons. This CDR3 has 16 residues. V trimming: 1 base; J trimming: 1 base; junction bases outside the gene matches: 6. Germline V CDR1 and CDR2: SGHRS, YFSETQ.

The receptor was isolated from a female donor with papillary thyroid cancer or a benign thyroid nodule (not recorded which). Some clones in this sample may be carry-over from other donors' samples. The sequenced material came from tumor tissue. V usage is TRBV5-1 and J usage is TRBJ2-7; 9 positions agree with TRBD2. CDR3 sequence (DNA): TGCGCCAGCAGCTTGAGAGGCGGGAGGGAATCCTACGAGCAGTACTTC. It is translated as CASSLRGGRESYEQYF.